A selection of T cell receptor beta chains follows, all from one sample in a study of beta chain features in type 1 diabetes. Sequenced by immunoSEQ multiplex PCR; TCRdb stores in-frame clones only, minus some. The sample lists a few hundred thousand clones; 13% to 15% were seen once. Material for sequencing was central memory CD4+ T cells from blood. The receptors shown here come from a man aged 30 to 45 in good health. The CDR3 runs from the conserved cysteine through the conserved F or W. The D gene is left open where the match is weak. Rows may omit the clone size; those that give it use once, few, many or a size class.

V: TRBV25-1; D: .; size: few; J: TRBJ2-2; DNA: TGTGCCAGCAGTCCTCCGGGATCTCCAACCGGGGAGCTGTTTTTT; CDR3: CASSPPGSPTGELFF
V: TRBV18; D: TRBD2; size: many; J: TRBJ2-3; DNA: TGTGCCAGCTCCCCAGCGGGGGCGTCTGATACGCAGTATTTT; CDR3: CASSPAGASDTQYF
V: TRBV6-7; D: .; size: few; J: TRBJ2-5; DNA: TGTGCCCTAGTCGTACCGATCGATGTACAAGAGACCCAGTACTTC; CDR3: CALVVPIDVQETQYF
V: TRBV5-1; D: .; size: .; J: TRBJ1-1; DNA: TGCGCCAGCAGCTTGCGGTCCGGGGACACTGAAGCTTTCTTT; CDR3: CASSLRSGDTEAFF
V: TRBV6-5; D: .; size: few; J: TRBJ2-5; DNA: TGTGCCAGCAGTTACTCTCGTTGGGAGACCCAGTACTTC; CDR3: CASSYSRWETQYF
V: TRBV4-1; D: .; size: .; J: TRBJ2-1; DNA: TGCGCCAGCAGCCAAGGGGAGTACAATGAGCAGTTCTTC; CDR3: CASSQGEYNEQFF
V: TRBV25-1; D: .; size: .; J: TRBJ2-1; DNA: TGTGCCAGGATCTCGGTGAAGGGATTCGCGGAGCAGTTCTTC; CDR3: CARISVKGFAEQFF
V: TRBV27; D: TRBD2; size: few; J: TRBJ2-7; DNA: TGTGCCAGCAGCTTCGGGGGGAGTCGGGAGCAGTACTTC; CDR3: CASSFGGSREQYF
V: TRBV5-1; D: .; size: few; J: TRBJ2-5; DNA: TGCGCCAGCAGCTTGGGACACAGGGAAGAGACCCAGTACTTC; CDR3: CASSLGHREETQYF
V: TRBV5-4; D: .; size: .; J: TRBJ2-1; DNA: TGTGCCAGCAGCCCCGACAGAAGCAATGAGCAGTTCTTC; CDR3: CASSPDRSNEQFF
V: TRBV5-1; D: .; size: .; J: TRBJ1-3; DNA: TGCGCCAGCAGCCCGGACGGGGCAGTTCCTGGAAACACCATATATTTT; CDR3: CASSPDGAVPGNTIYF
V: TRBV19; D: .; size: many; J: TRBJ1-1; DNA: TGTGCCAGTAGTATAGATCCGGGACCCTATGAAGCTTTCTTT; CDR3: CASSIDPGPYEAFF
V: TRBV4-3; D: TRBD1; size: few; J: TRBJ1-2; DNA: TGCGCCAGCAGCCTTTCGGGACAGGGGTTGGGCTATGGCTACACCTTC; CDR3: CASSLSGQGLGYGYTF
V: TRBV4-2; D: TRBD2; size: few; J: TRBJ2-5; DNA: TGTGCCAGCAGCCAAGTAAGCGGGACCGATCTTATGGAGACCCAGTACTTC; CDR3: CASSQVSGTDLMETQYF
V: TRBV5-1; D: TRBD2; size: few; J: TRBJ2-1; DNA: TGCGCCAGCAGCTCGACTAGCGGGAGCTACAATGAGCAGTTCTTC; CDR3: CASSSTSGSYNEQFF
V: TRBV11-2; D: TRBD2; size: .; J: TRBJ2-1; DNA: TGTGCCAGCAGTCTCACCGGGACTAGCGGTTACAATGAGCAGTTCTTC; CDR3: CASSLTGTSGYNEQFF
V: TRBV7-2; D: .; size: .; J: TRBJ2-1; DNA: TGTGCCAGCAGCTTAGTCGGTACGGGCGAGAAGCAGTTCTTC; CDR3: CASSLVGTGEKQFF
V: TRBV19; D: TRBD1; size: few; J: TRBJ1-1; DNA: TGTGCCAGTAGTACTGGGACAGCTTATATGAACACTGAAGCTTTCTTT; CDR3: CASSTGTAYMNTEAFF